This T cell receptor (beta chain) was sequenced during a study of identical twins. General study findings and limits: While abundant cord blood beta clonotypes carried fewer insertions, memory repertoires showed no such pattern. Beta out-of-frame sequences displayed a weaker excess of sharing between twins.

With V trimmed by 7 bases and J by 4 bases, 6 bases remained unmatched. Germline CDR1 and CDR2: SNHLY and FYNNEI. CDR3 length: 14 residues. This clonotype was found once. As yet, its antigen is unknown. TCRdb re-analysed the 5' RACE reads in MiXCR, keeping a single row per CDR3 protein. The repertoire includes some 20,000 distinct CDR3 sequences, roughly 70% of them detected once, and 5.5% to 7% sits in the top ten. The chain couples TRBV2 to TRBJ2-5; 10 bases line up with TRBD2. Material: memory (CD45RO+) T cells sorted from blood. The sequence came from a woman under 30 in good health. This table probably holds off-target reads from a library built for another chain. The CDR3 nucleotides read TGTGCCAGCAAAAGCGGGAGGGCAGGAGAGACCCAGTACTTC. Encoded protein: CASKSGRAGETQYF.